Listed here are 10 T cell receptor beta chains from one sample, sequenced in a study of CD8+ T cells in alopecia areata. Once RNA had been extracted, it was reverse transcribed into cDNA to act as the sequencing template. Profiled with immunoSEQ multiplex PCR; TCRdb holds only in-frame clones, not every one. The data show over 150,000 clones, roughly 50% seen once. The sample's treatment: oral pan-JAK inhibitor, 5-10 mg twice daily. The sample here was CD8+ T cells sorted from blood, taken at week 24, from a patient treated with tofacitinib. These receptors were taken from a human donor with alopecia areata.

This clone was found a few times. V and J are TRBV6-5 and TRBJ2-1, with D unclear. CDR3 length: 15 amino acids. The V and J ends lost 5 bases and 10 bases respectively, with 21 bases between them. Germline CDR1 is MNHEY and CDR2 is SVGAGI. CDR3 nucleotide sequence: TGTGCCAGCAGTGCAAGGGCCCAGTGGGGTGAGGAGCAGTTCTTC. This sequence encodes CASSARAQWGEEQFF.

The chain couples TRBV7-6 to TRBJ2-3; tentatively, D is TRBD2 (5 bases). CDR1 is SGHVS and CDR2 is FNYEAQ in the germline V gene. Trimming stripped 4 bases from V and 2 bases from J, with 10 bases between. The CDR3 extends over 14 amino acids. The CDR3: CASSSPGITDTQYF. The CDR3 DNA follows: TGTGCCAGCAGCTCACCGGGAATCACAGATACGCAGTATTTT.

This clone was counted a few times. The chain joins TRBV5-1 to TRBJ2-5, with D possibly TRBD2 on 6 matching bases. With 0 bases removed from V and 1 base from J, the gap between germline ends came to 22 bases. The CDR3 length is 19 residues. Germline V lookup: CDR1 SGHRS, CDR2 YFSETQ. The chain's CDR3 is CASSLGLAPPLRGQETQYF. The CDR3 region has the DNA TGCGCCAGCAGCTTGGGCCTAGCGCCACCACTGAGGGGCCAAGAGACCCAGTACTTC.

The chain combines TRBV27 with TRBJ2-7, with D possibly matching TRBD2 (7 bases). Germline loops: CDR1 MNHEY, CDR2 SMNVEV (reference sequence). Trimming removed 4 bases at V and 6 bases at J, with 16 bases between. The CDR3 loop spans 14 amino acids. The chain's CDR3 is CASSSGGLVREQYF. The CDR3 DNA reads as TGTGCCAGCAGTTCGGGGGGCCTGGTTCGCGAGCAGTACTTC.

This clone was observed a handful of times. The rearrangement uses TRBV29-1 and TRBJ1-1; D call uncertain. The CDR3 is 14 residues long. V lost 3 bases and J 4 bases, leaving 15 bases between the germline ends. CDR1 and CDR2 (germline): SQVTM, ANQGSEA. The CDR3 here is CSVEGAGGSTEAFF. In nucleotides, the CDR3 is TGCAGCGTTGAGGGTGCCGGAGGCTCCACTGAAGCTTTCTTT.

Only a few counts were recorded for this clone. The chain employs TRBV4-3 and TRBJ2-4; TRBD1 or TRBD2 may be the D gene (5 bases each). Germline V gene data show CDR1 as LGHNA and CDR2 as YSLEER. Trimming left V 0 bases short and J 0 bases short, with 27 bases between. The length of the CDR3 is 22 residues. CDR3 sequence reads: CASSQEALRQGPLHLAKNIQYF. The CDR3 DNA reads as TGCGCCAGCAGCCAAGAGGCCCTGCGTCAGGGACCTTTACACCTAGCCAAAAACATTCAGTACTTC.

The chain recombines TRBV30 with TRBJ2-1; D unclear. Trimming took off 4 bases at V and 6 bases at J, with 10 bases between the two ends. The CDR3 consists of 12 residues. Germline V gene sequence: CDR1 GTSNPN, CDR2 SVGIG (reference sequence). DNA of the CDR3: TGTGCCTGGACCCCCACTGGCAATGAGCAGTTCTTC. Translated, it gives CAWTPTGNEQFF.

This clone came up a few times. The V gene is TRBV6-6, the J gene TRBJ2-2; a possible D gene is TRBD1 (6 bases). Trimming pared 10 bases from V and 3 bases from J, leaving 15 bases between. Per germline, CDR1 MNHNY and CDR2 SVGAGI (reference sequence). The CDR3 is 14 amino acids. The CDR3 nucleotides read TGTGCCACCGGACAGACTGGGGACACCGGGGAGCTGTTTTTT. Translation: CATGQTGDTGELFF.

This clone came up many times. The identical CDR3 is also encoded by other nucleotide sequences in the sample. The chain joins TRBV19 to TRBJ2-4; D is ambiguous. Germline CDR1 reads LNHDA; CDR2 reads SQIVND (reference sequence). This CDR3 has 16 residues. With 0 bases removed from V and 0 bases from J, the gap between germline ends came to 9 bases. The DNA for the CDR3 is TGTGCCAGTAGTATAGATCTCCGTGGAGCCAAAAACATTCAGTACTTC. It specifies CASSIDLRGAKNIQYF.

The table lists this clone with a few counts. The chain employs TRBV5-1 and TRBJ2-3; the match to TRBD2 covers 9 bases. The CDR3 totals 16 residues. The ends lost 1 base at V and 0 bases at J; junction bases unmatched: 3. Germline values: CDR1 SGHRS, CDR2 YFSETQ. The chain's CDR3 is CASSLLGLASTDTQYF. The CDR3 DNA reads TGCGCCAGCAGCTTGCTGGGACTAGCCAGCACAGATACGCAGTATTTT.